This T cell receptor (beta chain) was documented in a study of Graves' ophthalmopathy and Graves' hyperthyroidism. Across the whole study: Prior to any treatment, peripheral blood was collected at the time of initial diagnosis.

Scientists amplified the TCR beta CDR3 regions from RNA transcripts. First-round RT-PCR used HTBI primers; second-round multiplex PCR followed. TCRdb processed the multiplex PCR reads anew with MiXCR; each CDR3 protein has one entry. The sample shows 680,000 or so distinct CDR3 sequences, roughly 20% of them seen only once. Diagnostic conclusions were grounded in clinical symptoms, serum thyroxine, TRAb, thyroid ultrasound and orbital computed tomography. J lost 1 base, V lost 7 bases, and 6 bases had no gene match. The V gene's germline CDR1 is MNHEY and CDR2 SVGEGT. This CDR3 contains 14 residues. This clonotype was seen ten or more times.

This sequence joins TRBV6-2 or TRBV6-3 and TRBJ1-2; TRBD1 matches 7 bases. This sequence was found in a woman in her late teens or twenties with stable Graves' hyperthyroidism. Some clones in this sample may be carry-over from other donors' samples. Input material: peripheral blood. The CDR3 is CASNGGQFNYGYTF. The DNA for the CDR3 is TGTGCCAGCAACGGGGGACAGTTTAACTATGGCTACACCTTC.